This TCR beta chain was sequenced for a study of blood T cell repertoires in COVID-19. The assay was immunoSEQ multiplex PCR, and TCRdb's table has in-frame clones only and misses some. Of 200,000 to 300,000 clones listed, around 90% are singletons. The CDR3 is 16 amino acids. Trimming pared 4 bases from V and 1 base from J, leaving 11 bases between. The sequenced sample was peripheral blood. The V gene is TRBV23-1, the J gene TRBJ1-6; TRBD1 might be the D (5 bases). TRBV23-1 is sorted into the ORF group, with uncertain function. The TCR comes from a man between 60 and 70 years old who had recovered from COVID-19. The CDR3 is CASSPSGRSYNSPLHF. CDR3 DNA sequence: TGCGCCAGCAGTCCCTCAGGGAGGTCCTATAATTCACCCCTCCACTTT.